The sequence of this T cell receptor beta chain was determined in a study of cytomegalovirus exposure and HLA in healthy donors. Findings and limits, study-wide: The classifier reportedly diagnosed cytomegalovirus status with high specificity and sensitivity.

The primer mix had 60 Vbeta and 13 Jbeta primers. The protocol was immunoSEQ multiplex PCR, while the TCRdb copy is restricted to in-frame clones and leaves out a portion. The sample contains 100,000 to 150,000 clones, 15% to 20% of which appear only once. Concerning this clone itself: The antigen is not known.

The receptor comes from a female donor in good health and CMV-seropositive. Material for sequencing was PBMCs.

The CDR3 coding sequence is TGTGCCAGCAGCTGGGGGGACTCTAGGAACACTGAAGCTTTCTTT. Its translation: CASSWGDSRNTEAFF. The rearrangement joins TRBV5-6 to TRBJ1-1; possibly TRBD1 for D (5 bases). Trimming took 3 bases from V and 1 from J, leaving 13 bases between them. Germline V gene data show CDR1 as SGHDT and CDR2 as YYEEEE. This CDR3 spans 15 amino acids.